This T cell receptor (beta chain) was observed in a study of response to subunit inactivated influenza vaccine. Trimming took off 3 bases at V and 4 bases at J, with 12 bases between the two ends. The CDR3 runs to 15 residues. Per germline, CDR1 MNHEY and CDR2 SMNVEV (reference sequence). TCRdb itself ran the RT-PCR reads through MiXCR, one entry per CDR3 protein. Of about 300,000 distinct CDR3 sequences in the sample, roughly a fifth were seen once. Regarding the study as a whole: It was suggested by the authors that few new T cells are recruited by each seasonal influenza vaccination.

This clonotype was counted a few times. The antigen remains unidentified. The chain carries TRBV27 and TRBJ2-2; D may correspond to TRBD1 or TRBD2 (5 bases each). This specimen was PBMCs from blood, taken about 20 months after vaccination. The clonotype originates from a man between 45 and 75 years old who received an inactivated influenza vaccine. The CDR3 spells CASSFEGRSTGELFF. In nucleotides, the CDR3 is TGTGCCAGCAGTTTTGAGGGGCGGAGCACCGGGGAGCTGTTTTTT.